Shown below are 31 T cell receptor beta chains from a single sample sequenced in a study of tumor and adjacent non-tumor tissue in lung cancer. The library came from three nested PCR rounds adapted from ARM-PCR protocols. TCRdb used MiXCR to reprocess the multiplex PCR reads, holding one entry per CDR3 protein. The table has 90,000 to 100,000 distinct CDR3 sequences, around three quarters seen once. The template was RNA from unsorted bulk tissue. Distant lung tissue was collected more than 3 cm away from the tumor edge. Sequencing used distant non-tumor lung tissue. Receptor source: a man aged 55-75 years with small cell lung cancer.

As regards this clonotype: At one of its ends the junction is not consistent with the germline gene, which may arise from a read error. This sequence joins TRBV29-1 and TRBJ2-5; TRBD1 agrees at 8 bases. This CDR3 is built from 13 residues. CDR1 and CDR2 from the germline V gene are SQVTM and ANQGSEA. In DNA form, the CDR3 reads TGCAGCATTGACCCGGGACAGGAAGATACTCAGTACTTC. The encoded protein is CSIDPGQEDTQYF.

In regard to this clonotype: This may come from a read error, since a much larger clone is one base off. This chain links TRBV20-1 with TRBJ2-1, with 10 bases that match TRBD2. Per germline, CDR1 DFQATT and CDR2 SNEGSKA (reference sequence). The CDR3 extends over 15 amino acids. The CDR3 DNA sequence: TGCAGTGTTAGAGAGCTAGCGGGAGATTGGAATGAGCAGTTCTTC. This sequence encodes CSVRELAGDWNEQFF.

With regard to this clonotype: A read error is likely, as this CDR3 ends without the conserved phenylalanine or tryptophan. The DNA is left out, because the CDR3 cannot be placed on it with certainty; the CDR3 is given as TCRdb lists it. The J gene is TRBJ2-7, the V gene TRBV11-2. The CDR3 has 14 amino acids, counting both end residues. CDR1 and CDR2 (germline): SGHAT, FQNNGV. The CDR3: CASIPDLTSYEHYL.

The rearrangement joins TRBV12-3 or TRBV12-4 to TRBJ1-1; no clear D gene. Trimming took 1 base from V and 9 from J, leaving 9 bases between them. The CDR3 runs 12 residues. CDR3 sequence: CASSLGETKAFF. The CDR3 DNA follows: TGTGCCAGCAGTTTAGGGGAGACTAAAGCTTTCTTT.

The gene calls are TRBV6-6 and TRBJ1-1, with 7 bases matching TRBD1. This CDR3 contains 13 residues. The germline CDR1 and CDR2 sequences are MNHNY and SVGAGI (reference sequence). The CDR3 DNA reads TGTATCAGCAAGGGGACAGAGAACACTGAAGCTTTCTTT. Amino acid sequence: CISKGTENTEAFF.

The gene calls are TRBV7-8 and TRBJ2-2; D unclear. V shed 3 bases and J shed 7 bases, with 18 bases lying between them. From germline, CDR1 is SGHVS and CDR2 FQNEAQ. This CDR3 has 16 residues. The CDR3: CASSFQTISSIGELFF. Written as DNA, the CDR3 is TGTGCCAGCAGCTTTCAGACAATTAGTTCCATCGGGGAGCTGTTTTTT. Together with reference TRBV7-8 and TRBJ2-2, the CDR3 gives the full variable domain: GAGVSQSPRYKVAKRGQDVALRCDPISGHVSLFWYQQALGQGPEFLTYFQNEAQLDKSGLPSDRFFAERPEGSVSTLKIQRTQQEDSAVYLCASSFQTISSIGELFFGEGSRLTVL.

Details on this clonotype: The final CDR3 position lacks the conserved phenylalanine or tryptophan, pointing to a likely read error. V gene TRBV12-3 or TRBV12-4 combines with J gene TRBJ2-5, with 9 nucleotides matching TRBD2. This CDR3 is built from 15 residues. V was clipped by 5 bases and J by 5 bases; unmatched bases: 9. This chain's CDR3 is CASSPTSGPMETQYL. The CDR3 DNA is TGTGCCAGCAGTCCGACTAGCGGCCCGATGGAGACCCAGTACCTT.

This chain connects TRBV6-6 to TRBJ1-6, with D unclear. The germline gives CDR1 MNHNY, CDR2 SVGAGI (reference sequence). Trimming took 5 bases from V and 9 from J, leaving 14 bases between them. CDR3 length: 14 amino acids. The CDR3 DNA reads TGTGCCAGCAGTATGGTGGGATCCATTTCACCCCTCCACTTT. As protein: CASSMVGSISPLHF.

Regarding this clonotype: This may be a read error: a much more frequent sequence differs by one nucleotide. The chain joins TRBV28 to TRBJ2-2, with D hard to call. This CDR3 spans 13 amino acids. CDR1 is MDHEN, CDR2 SYDVKM, per germline. V lost 6 bases, J lost 9 bases, and 14 bases lay in between. CDR3 in DNA: TGTGCCAGCAGACCTCCTACTACCTGGGAGCTGTTTTTT. Translating gives CASRPPTTWELFF.

On this clonotype: Mismatch with germline at one junction end may stem from a read error. This sequence joins TRBV6-6 and TRBJ2-2; D possibly corresponds to TRBD2 (6 bases). Germline lookup yields CDR1 MNHNY and CDR2 SVGAGI (reference sequence). The CDR3 loop spans 16 amino acids. Written as DNA, the CDR3 is TGTGCCAGCAGTACCCTGAAAGGAGGGCCCGGCGGGGAGCTTTTTTTT. It specifies CASSTLKGGPGGELFF.

In the case of this clonotype: An end of the junction differs from the germline gene, which may be a read error. This chain connects TRBV12-3 or TRBV12-4 to TRBJ2-5, with D perhaps TRBD1 (6 bases). This CDR3 has 14 amino acids. DNA for the CDR3: TGTGCCATCAGTTTAATGGACAGTGAGGAGACCCAGTACTTC. It codes for CAISLMDSEETQYF.

This clonotype is a singleton in its sample. The junction shows a germline mismatch at one end, possibly a read error. This chain uses TRBV6-5 with TRBJ2-4; TRBD2 is a possible D gene (5 bases). Germline lookup yields CDR1 MNHEY and CDR2 SVGAGI. This CDR3 spans 13 amino acids. The CDR3 DNA reads as TGTGCCAACAGTTACTCTCCAGCGGTTATTCAGTACTTC. Protein: CANSYSPAVIQYF.

The rearrangement joins TRBV4-2 to TRBJ1-5; D is perhaps TRBD1 (5 bases). CDR1 is LGHNA, CDR2 YNFKEQ, per germline. The V and J ends lost 7 bases and 7 bases respectively, with 17 bases between them. The CDR3 is 14 amino acids. The CDR3 nucleotides are TGTGCCAGCAATCAAAACAGTGGGGACCAGCCCCAGCATTTT. This codes for CASNQNSGDQPQHF.

For this clonotype: The junction does not match germline at one end; this may be a read error. The V gene is TRBV5-4, the J gene TRBJ2-3, with 13 bases fitting TRBD2. Per germline, CDR1 SGHNT and CDR2 YYREEE (reference sequence). The CDR3 is made up of 14 amino acids. This CDR3 is CASRTSGRANTQYF. For the CDR3, the DNA is TGCGCCAGCAGGACTAGCGGGAGAGCTAATACACAGTATTTT.

The chain has TRBV11-3 and TRBJ2-1, with 8 bases fitting TRBD2. After removal of 0 bases from V and 11 bases from J, the junction contained 18 bases not matched to a gene. The CDR3 runs to 18 residues. CDR1 and CDR2 from the germline V gene are SGHNT and YENEEA. The CDR3 reads CASSLDGVGLGGGGKQFF. CDR3 coding DNA: TGTGCCAGCAGCTTAGATGGGGTGGGACTAGGGGGAGGAGGTAAGCAGTTCTTC.

Only one count was recorded for this clonotype. The CDR3 does not end in the conserved phenylalanine or tryptophan, so this is likely a read error. The chain couples TRBV14 to TRBJ2-1, with 8 bases that match TRBD2. Germline lookup yields CDR1 SGHDN and CDR2 FVKESK. Losses at the gene ends were 0 bases for V and 9 bases for J; bases not matched to a gene: 10. CDR3 length: 16 residues. CDR3 in DNA: TGTGCCAGCAGCCAAGATCCCGGGAGGGTCCTTATTGAGCAGTTCCTC. Encoded protein: CASSQDPGRVLIEQFL.

This clonotype has only one observation. This chain connects TRBV11-2 to TRBJ2-1; D call uncertain. V was pared by 5 bases and J by 12 bases, with 14 bases between. CDR3 size: 12 residues. Germline CDR1 reads SGHAT; CDR2 reads FQNNGV. The CDR3 is CASSPLRSGQFF. The CDR3 DNA sequence: TGTGCCAGCAGCCCTTTACGAAGTGGGCAGTTCTTC.

A word on this clonotype: Since a much larger clone is just one base distant, this may be a read error. The gene calls are TRBV28 and TRBJ1-2, with 7 positions matching TRBD1. CDR3 length: 16 amino acids. From germline, CDR1 is MDHEN and CDR2 SYDVKM. The V and J ends lost 7 bases and 8 bases, in that order; junction bases with no gene match: 19. The CDR3 protein is CASTMLRERGRGGYTF. CDR3 coding DNA: TGTGCCAGCACCATGCTCCGGGAGAGGGGGCGAGGAGGCTACACCTTC.

As for this clonotype: Relative to the germline gene, one junction end is altered; a read error may explain this. This chain links TRBV7-8 with TRBJ2-3; no reliable D call. The germline V gene has CDR1 SGHVS and CDR2 FQNEAQ. The CDR3 runs 14 residues. Here the CDR3 reads CASRSVAPRDTQYF. The CDR3 region has the DNA TGTGCCAGCCGGAGTGTTGCCCCACGAGATACACAGTATTTT.

About this clonotype itself: A much larger clone differs by one base, so this may be a read error. The V gene is TRBV5-5, the J gene TRBJ2-3; 11 positions agree with TRBD2. The CDR3 has 14 amino acids. The germline gives CDR1 SGHKS, CDR2 YYEKEE (reference sequence). CDR3 in DNA: TGTACCAGCAGCAGTAGCGGGAGGGCAGATACGCAGTATTTT. Translating gives CTSSSSGRADTQYF.

A remark on this clonotype: At one boundary the junction diverges from the germline segment, which might be a read error. The chain is built from TRBV4-1 and TRBJ1-6; tentatively, D is TRBD1 (6 bases). Germline CDR1 and CDR2: MGHRA and YSYEKL. The length of the CDR3 is 15 residues. The CDR3 loop is CASSQDGRGLSLLHF. Here the CDR3 DNA reads TGCGCTAGCAGCCAAGATGGCAGGGGATTGTCACTCCTCCACTTT.

V is TRBV19 and J is TRBJ2-2; 10 nucleotides match TRBD1. CDR1 is LNHDA and CDR2 is SQIVND in the germline V gene (reference sequence). Unmatched junction bases numbered 8, after V lost 5 bases and J lost 8 bases. The CDR3 is made up of 15 amino acids. The CDR3 loop is CASSPWTGGSGELFF. The CDR3 DNA is TGTGCCAGTAGTCCCTGGACAGGGGGTTCAGGGGAGCTGTTTTTT.

This clonotype was seen ten or more times. A read error may be the cause here, since a much bigger clone is one base away. The rearrangement uses TRBV4-2 and TRBJ2-3; D may match TRBD1 or TRBD2 (5 bases each). CDR3 size: 15 residues. Germline V lookup: CDR1 LGHNA, CDR2 YNFKEQ. V shed 5 bases and J shed 0 bases, with 12 bases lying between them. CDR3: CASSAGTASTDTQYF. In nucleotides, the CDR3 is TGTGCCAGCAGCGCAGGGACGGCTAGCACAGATACGCAGTATTTT.

This clonotype was observed at least ten times. This chain joins TRBV5-4 and TRBJ1-1, with 10 bases aligning to TRBD1. Unmatched junction bases numbered 6, after V lost 3 bases and J lost 4 bases. Germline lookup yields CDR1 SGHNT and CDR2 YYREEE (reference sequence). The CDR3 is 15 residues long. The CDR3 sequence: CASSSRTGGITEAFF. CDR3 nucleotide sequence: TGTGCCAGCAGCTCACGGACAGGGGGAATCACTGAAGCTTTCTTT.

The V and J genes are TRBV2 and TRBJ1-6; a weak D match, TRBD1 (5 bases). Germline CDR1 SNHLY, CDR2 FYNNEI. The V gene lost 3 bases and the J gene lost 8 bases, with 14 bases spanning the gap. CDR3 length: 15 residues. This chain's CDR3 is CASSEEGSGYSPLHF. As DNA, the CDR3 is TGTGCCAGCAGTGAGGAGGGGTCAGGTTATTCACCCCTCCACTTT.

As regards this clonotype: The final CDR3 position lacks the conserved phenylalanine or tryptophan, pointing to a likely read error. This chain joins TRBV6-6 and TRBJ2-6; the D gene is possibly TRBD1 (6 bases). The CDR3 is 17 residues long. CDR1 is MNHNY and CDR2 is SVGAGI in the germline V gene (reference sequence). Here the CDR3 DNA reads TGTGTCAGCAGTTACTCTGGGGGCGTCTCTGGGGCCAACGTCCTGACTTCC. Translated, it gives CVSSYSGGVSGANVLTS.

Concerning this clonotype itself: The CDR3 end shows no conserved phenylalanine or tryptophan, and so a read error is likely. The V gene is TRBV11-3, the J gene TRBJ2-5; 7 nucleotides align to TRBD1. The CDR3 sequence is 15 residues long. CDR1 is SGHNT and CDR2 is YENEEA in the germline V gene. CDR3 residues: CVSSPSRTGYETQYC. The DNA of the CDR3 is TGTGTCAGCAGCCCGAGCCGGACAGGCTACGAGACCCAGTACTGC.

This clonotype occurred once. One end of the junction is discordant with germline, which a read error may explain. The V and J genes are TRBV11-3 and TRBJ2-1, with D maybe TRBD2 (5 bases). Per the germline V gene, CDR1 is SGHNT and CDR2 is YENEEA. CDR3 length: 17 residues. This chain's CDR3 is CASSFLGEEVSYSEQFF. Written as DNA, the CDR3 is TGTGCCAGCAGCTTTCTAGGTGAGGAGGTGTCCTACAGTGAGCAGTTCTTC.

Notes on this clonotype: Since no conserved phenylalanine or tryptophan closes the CDR3, a read error is the likely cause. CDR3 residues: CAITSTSSTDTQYS. The CDR3 coding sequence is TGTGCCATCACTAGTACTAGCAGTACAGATACGCAGTATTCT. J is TRBJ2-3 and V is TRBV10-3; tentatively, D is TRBD2 (6 bases). Trimming took 7 bases from V and 3 from J, leaving 14 bases between them. This CDR3 spans 14 amino acids. Germline V gene lookup returns CDR1 ENHRY and CDR2 SYGVKD.

This clonotype has a count of ten or more. The chain has TRBV6-1 and TRBJ1-5; TRBD1 aligns across 11 bases. CDR3 length equals 17 residues. Germline values: CDR1 MNHNS, CDR2 SASEGT. With V trimmed by 7 bases and J by 3 bases, 11 bases remained unmatched. The CDR3 nucleotides are TGTGCCAGCACGGGACAGGGGGGAAGGTTGTCCAATCAGCCCCAGCATTTT. This encodes CASTGQGGRLSNQPQHF.

Comments on this clonotype: A much larger clone sits a single nucleotide away, making a read error possible. CDR3 residues: CASSLGWQRNEKLFF. The CDR3 DNA follows: TGTGCCAGCAGCTTAGGGTGGCAGCGGAATGAAAAACTGTTTTTT. This chain uses TRBV7-9 with TRBJ1-4; no definite D call. CDR1 and CDR2 (germline): SEHNR, FQNEAQ (reference sequence). V lost 1 base to trimming and J lost 5 bases, with 11 bases between them. The CDR3 runs to 15 residues.